Listed here are 7 T cell receptor beta chains from one sample, sequenced in a study of glioma-infiltrating T cells. Amplification of TCR alpha and beta CDR3 regions from RNA used iRepertoire nested multiplex PCR. A single record per CDR3 protein comes from TCRdb applying MiXCR to the multiplex PCR reads. The sample shows under 200,000 distinct CDR3 sequences, about 40% of them seen only once. The sequencing sample was made of glioma tissue, nonneoplastic brain tissue, or PBMCs (not recorded which). These TCRs come from a human donor with low-grade glioma or glioblastoma, undergoing nonglioma brain surgery, or in good health (not recorded which).

This clonotype was picked up many times. V and J are TRBV28 and TRBJ2-1, with 8 bases identical to TRBD2. The CDR3 covers 15 residues. The V segment lost 8 bases and the J segment 1 base; nucleotides outside the gene matches: 7. Germline V gene lookup returns CDR1 MDHEN and CDR2 SYDVKM. Here the CDR3 reads CASGLAGSSYNEQFF. CDR3 DNA sequence: TGTGCCAGCGGATTAGCGGGAAGTTCCTACAATGAGCAGTTCTTC.

As concerns this clonotype: A much larger clonotype is one base distant, so this may be a read error. Since the CDR3 does not end with the conserved phenylalanine or tryptophan, this likely comes from a read error. This chain links TRBV6-4 with TRBJ1-2; D is undetermined. CDR1 and CDR2 from the germline V gene are MRHNA and SNTAGT. V was pared by 4 bases and J by 4 bases, with 10 bases between. The CDR3 length is 13 residues. The CDR3: CASSVGGSYGYTL. For the CDR3, the DNA is TGTGCCAGCAGTGTAGGAGGGAGCTATGGCTACACCTTA.

The J gene is TRBJ2-1, the V gene TRBV6-1; 8 bases are shared with TRBD2. With V trimmed by 3 bases and J by 3 bases, 4 bases remained unmatched. There are 15 residues in the CDR3. Germline V gene data show CDR1 as MNHNS and CDR2 as SASEGT. In DNA, the CDR3 is TGTGCCAGCAGTGAGAGCGGGAGTATCTACAATGAGCAGTTCTTC. This sequence encodes CASSESGSIYNEQFF.

This clonotype was recorded a few times. The chain uses TRBV7-9 and TRBJ2-7; D gene ambiguous. This CDR3 is 13 amino acids long. Germline values: CDR1 SEHNR, CDR2 FQNEAQ (reference sequence). V was trimmed by 1 base and J by 0 bases, leaving 4 bases between them. The chain's CDR3 is CASSLDSSYEQYF. The CDR3 DNA reads TGTGCCAGCAGCTTAGACAGCTCCTACGAGCAGTACTTC.

Only a few counts were recorded for this clonotype. A read error may be the cause here, since a much bigger clone is one base away. CDR3 in amino acids: CASNVAGTGGYTQYF. Here the CDR3 DNA reads TGTGCCAGCAACGTAGCGGGAACAGGGGGATATACGCAGTATTTT. This sequence joins TRBV28 and TRBJ2-3; TRBD1 or TRBD2 may be the D gene (8 bases each). Trimming removed 7 bases from V and 7 bases from J, with 21 bases in between. The CDR3 covers 15 residues. Germline CDR1 is MDHEN and CDR2 is SYDVKM. Full variable domain (remainder filled in from reference TRBV28 and TRBJ2-3): DVKVTQSSRYLVKRTGEKVFLECVQDMDHENMFWYRQDPGLGLRLIYFSYDVKMKEKGDIPEGYSVSREKKERFSLILESASTNQTSMYLCASNVAGTGGYTQYFGPGTRLTVL.

The gene calls are TRBV12-3 or TRBV12-4 and TRBJ1-2; 8 bases agree with TRBD1. The CDR3 loop spans 13 amino acids. With 7 bases clipped from V and 5 bases from J, the junction kept 6 bases outside the gene matches. The CDR3 DNA reads TGTGCCAGCAACCGACAGGGGAGGTATGGCTACACCTTC. Protein product: CASNRQGRYGYTF.

About this clonotype itself: Possible read error: a much larger clone is one base away. The rearrangement uses TRBV2 and TRBJ2-7; 8 bases match TRBD1. Germline V gene data show CDR1 as SNHLY and CDR2 as FYNNEI. The CDR3 contains 13 residues. The DNA of the CDR3 is TGTGCCAGCAGCAGGGACAGGTCCTACAAGCAGTACTTC. Translation gives CASSRDRSYKQYF.